Below are 25 T cell receptor beta chains sequenced from a single sample in a study of response to subunit inactivated influenza vaccine. Using its own MiXCR run on the RT-PCR reads, TCRdb lists one record per CDR3 protein. Here the sample spans hundreds of thousands of distinct CDR3 sequences, 11% to 15% being singletons. The specimen was PBMCs from blood, collected about 14 days before vaccination. The receptors originated from a man aged 45-60 years who received an inactivated influenza vaccine.

This clonotype was seen repeatedly, ten times or more. V is TRBV15 and J is TRBJ2-7; TRBD1 agrees at 10 bases. The length of the CDR3 is 15 residues. Unmatched junction bases numbered 5, after V lost 3 bases and J lost 3 bases. The germline gives CDR1 LNHNV, CDR2 YYDKDF (reference sequence). The CDR3 sequence is CATSRYRDRGYEQYF. DNA for the CDR3: TGTGCCACCAGCAGGTACCGGGACAGGGGCTACGAGCAGTACTTC.

The J gene is TRBJ1-4, the V gene TRBV6-1, with 10 positions matching TRBD1. CDR1 is MNHNS and CDR2 is SASEGT in the germline V gene. This CDR3 contains 14 residues. The junction had 5 bases not matched to a gene; V was cut back by 6 bases and J by 7 bases. CDR3 amino acids: CASRRQGAGEKLFF. CDR3 DNA sequence: TGTGCCAGCAGGAGACAGGGGGCGGGTGAAAAACTGTTTTTT.

In this sample, this clonotype turned up a few times. The J gene is TRBJ2-1, the V gene TRBV29-1, with TRBD2 identical over 8 bases. Unmatched junction bases numbered 14, after V lost 7 bases and J lost 6 bases. This CDR3 has 15 residues. Germline V gene sequence: CDR1 SQVTM, CDR2 ANQGSEA. The DNA of the CDR3 is TGCAGCGCTCAGGTCTGGCGGGAGGACCGCAATGAGCAGTTCTTC. Translating gives CSAQVWREDRNEQFF.

The CDR3 DNA follows: TGCGCCAGCAGCTTGGATACTGGACCACAAGAGACCCAGTACTTC. Encoded protein: CASSLDTGPQETQYF. V is TRBV5-1 and J is TRBJ2-5, with no clear D. This CDR3 comprises 15 residues. Germline CDR1 reads SGHRS; CDR2 reads YFSETQ. Trimming cost V 0 bases and J 2 bases, with 11 bases left between them.

The chain has TRBV30 and TRBJ2-1, with D perhaps being TRBD1 or TRBD2 (5 bases each). V lost 0 bases, J lost 3 bases, and 12 bases lay in between. The CDR3 length is 15 residues. Germline V gene lookup returns CDR1 GTSNPN and CDR2 SVGIG (reference sequence). The DNA of the CDR3 is TGTGCCTGGAGTGTGAGGGACCGAGACTACAATGAGCAGTTCTTC. Its translation is CAWSVRDRDYNEQFF.

In its sample, this clonotype was seen many times. The chain carries TRBV5-1 and TRBJ2-7; unclear D gene. The CDR3 loop spans 11 amino acids. V dropped 4 bases and J dropped 3 bases, with 5 bases sitting between them. CDR1 is SGHRS and CDR2 is YFSETQ in the germline V gene. This CDR3 is CASSDLYEQYF. For the CDR3, the DNA is TGCGCCAGCAGCGACCTCTACGAGCAGTACTTC.

A few counts support this clonotype. The chain combines TRBV20-1 with TRBJ2-7; tentatively, D is TRBD2 (6 bases). The germline CDR1 and CDR2 sequences are DFQATT and SNEGSKA (reference sequence). Trimming took off 6 bases at V and 0 bases at J, with 15 bases between the two ends. The CDR3 contains 14 residues. CDR3 sequence: CSALTGTDSYEQYF. CDR3 DNA sequence: TGCAGTGCCCTCACCGGGACTGACTCCTACGAGCAGTACTTC.

This clonotype has only a few counts. The chain uses TRBV20-1 and TRBJ1-1; D gene unclear. The CDR3 totals 13 residues. Germline V lookup: CDR1 DFQATT, CDR2 SNEGSKA (reference sequence). The ends were cut back, 6 bases at V and 0 bases at J, with 11 bases in the middle. The DNA of the CDR3 is TGCAGTGCGTCGAGGAGGGTGAACACTGAAGCTTTCTTT. Its protein product is CSASRRVNTEAFF.

This clonotype was detected a few times. The gene calls are TRBV19 and TRBJ1-1; tentative D call: TRBD1 (5 bases). Germline V gene sequence: CDR1 LNHDA, CDR2 SQIVND (reference sequence). CDR3 length: 12 amino acids. Trimming pared 4 bases from V and 3 bases from J, leaving 6 bases between. CDR3 DNA sequence: TGTGCCAGTAGTAAACAGGACACTGAAGCTTTCTTT. Translating gives CASSKQDTEAFF.

V is TRBV4-1 and J is TRBJ2-7; D possibly corresponds to TRBD1 (6 bases). CDR1 and CDR2 from the germline V gene are MGHRA and YSYEKL. This CDR3 comprises 16 residues. The V end was cut by 1 base, the J end by 2 bases, with 15 bases between. DNA of the CDR3: TGCGCCAGCAGCCAAGTAGCTGGGGGCTCTGCCTACGAGCAGTACTTC. Its protein is CASSQVAGGSAYEQYF.

The chain joins TRBV29-1 to TRBJ2-3; D is undetermined. CDR1 SQVTM and CDR2 ANQGSEA come from the germline V gene. Trimming removed 3 bases at V and 6 bases at J, with 22 bases between. The CDR3 extends over 16 amino acids. For the CDR3, the DNA is TGCAGCGTTGACACGCCCCGCGTTGAGGATTGGGATACGCAGTATTTT. This translates into CSVDTPRVEDWDTQYF.

Only a few counts were recorded for this clonotype. The chain employs TRBV15 and TRBJ1-1, with unresolved D. The CDR3 is 14 residues long. Per the germline V gene, CDR1 is LNHNV and CDR2 is YYDKDF (reference sequence). Trimming cost V 0 bases and J 1 base, with 6 bases left between them. The CDR3 nucleotides are TGTGCCACCAGCAGAGATCCCCAGAACACTGAAGCTTTCTTT. Its protein product is CATSRDPQNTEAFF.

In this sample, this clonotype turned up many times. The rearrangement links TRBV7-9 to TRBJ2-5, with D uncertain. The CDR3 spans 12 residues. Trimming cost V 5 bases and J 5 bases, with 9 bases left between them. Germline CDR1 reads SEHNR; CDR2 reads FQNEAQ (reference sequence). CDR3: CASSPHGETQYF. The CDR3 bases are TGTGCCAGCAGCCCCCACGGGGAGACCCAGTACTTC.

This chain links TRBV5-6 with TRBJ2-6; D remains unclear. CDR1 and CDR2 from the germline V gene are SGHDT and YYEEEE. V lost 7 bases, J lost 4 bases, and 18 bases lay in between. CDR3 length equals 16 residues. CDR3 loop: CASGPERFYGANVLTF. Written as DNA, the CDR3 is TGTGCCAGCGGCCCCGAGCGATTCTACGGGGCCAACGTCCTGACTTTC.

This clonotype was seen more than once but under ten times. J is TRBJ2-7 and V is TRBV7-2; the D is unclear. The CDR3 is 14 amino acids. CDR1 is SGHTA, CDR2 FQGNSA, per germline. The V end lost 1 base, the J end lost 0 bases, and 7 bases lay between the germline ends. The CDR3 spells CASSLGYYSYEQYF. The CDR3, as DNA: TGTGCCAGCAGCTTAGGATACTACTCCTACGAGCAGTACTTC.

V usage is TRBV25-1 and J usage is TRBJ2-1, with 8 bases lining up with TRBD1. The CDR3 consists of 14 residues. CDR1 is MGHDK, CDR2 SYGVNS, per germline. The V gene end was trimmed by 3 bases and the J gene end by 7 bases; junction bases not matched to a gene: 5. CDR3: CASSDAGGVNEQFF. CDR3 bases: TGTGCCAGCAGTGACGCAGGGGGCGTAAATGAGCAGTTCTTC.

The V and J genes are TRBV11-2 and TRBJ2-7, with a tentative D call TRBD1 (6 bases). This CDR3 is 18 amino acids long. V dropped 0 bases and J dropped 1 base, with 19 bases sitting between them. Germline lookup yields CDR1 SGHAT and CDR2 FQNNGV. CDR3 in DNA: TGTGCCAGCAGCTTAGAGTTCACCTCATGGGGGCCTTCCTACGAGCAGTACTTC. Its translation: CASSLEFTSWGPSYEQYF.

As DNA, the CDR3 is TGCAGTGTCTACCGGGACAGGGGGAACACTGAAGCTTTCTTT. Residues: CSVYRDRGNTEAFF. The V call is TRBV20-1, the J call TRBJ1-1, with TRBD1 matching over 10 bases. Germline values: CDR1 DFQATT, CDR2 SNEGSKA (reference sequence). The J segment lost 1 base and the V segment lost 7 bases, leaving 6 bases of the junction unmatched. The CDR3 length is 14 residues.

The gene calls are TRBV7-8 and TRBJ2-7; TRBD2 aligns across 11 bases. Looked up from germline, CDR1 is SGHVS and CDR2 is FQNEAQ. This CDR3 contains 15 residues. Trimming took 2 bases from V and 5 from J; bases not matched to a gene: 5. CDR3 sequence (DNA): TGTGCCAGCAGCTTAAGGGTACTAGCGGGAGACGAGCAGTACTTC. It yields the protein CASSLRVLAGDEQYF. Looking up the rest from reference TRBV7-8 and TRBJ2-7 gives the full variable domain: GAGVSQSPRYKVAKRGQDVALRCDPISGHVSLFWYQQALGQGPEFLTYFQNEAQLDKSGLPSDRFFAERPEGSVSTLKIQRTQQEDSAVYLCASSLRVLAGDEQYFGPGTRLTVT.

Only a few counts were recorded for this clonotype. The rearrangement links TRBV11-2 to TRBJ1-6; 12 bases align to TRBD1. The junction had 5 bases not matched to a gene; V was cut back by 5 bases and J by 9 bases. The CDR3 consists of 15 residues. The germline gives CDR1 SGHAT, CDR2 FQNNGV. This chain's CDR3 is CASSRRDRGLSPLHF. CDR3 in DNA: TGTGCCAGCAGCCGCCGGGACAGGGGGCTTTCACCCCTCCACTTT.

This clonotype came up a few times. This rearrangement joins TRBV3-1 to TRBJ2-5, with 8 positions matching TRBD1. The germline CDR1 and CDR2 sequences are LGHDT and YNNKEL (reference sequence). The CDR3 loop spans 15 amino acids. The V gene end was trimmed by 0 bases and the J gene end by 3 bases; junction bases not matched to a gene: 3. CDR3 in DNA: TGTGCCAGCAGCCAAGATCGACAGGGGAAAGAGACCCAGTACTTC. Translation: CASSQDRQGKETQYF.

As for this clonotype: Its ends do not fully match the called genes, so a read error is possible. This chain joins TRBV28 and TRBJ2-3; D is perhaps TRBD1 (5 bases). Germline lookup yields CDR1 MDHEN and CDR2 SYDVKM. CDR3 length: 12 amino acids. CDR3 nucleotide sequence: TGTGCCAGCAGTAGATCAGGGTCAAAAGTTTTTTTT. As protein: CASSRSGSKVFF.

The CDR3 sequence is CASSSFPDRGPSDTQYF. The CDR3 DNA reads as TGTGCCAGCAGCTCCTTCCCAGACAGGGGACCGTCAGATACGCAGTATTTT. The chain joins TRBV7-9 to TRBJ2-3; 8 bases fit TRBD1. V lost 4 bases, J lost 4 bases, and 13 bases stayed unmatched. Germline CDR1 and CDR2: SEHNR and FQNEAQ (reference sequence). The CDR3 is 17 residues long.

This chain uses TRBV29-1 with TRBJ2-1; D ambiguous. Trimming took off 2 bases at V and 1 base at J, with 9 bases between the two ends. Germline V gene data show CDR1 as SQVTM and CDR2 as ANQGSEA. The CDR3 spans 14 residues. CDR3 residues: CSVENYISYNEQFF. The DNA of the CDR3 is TGCAGCGTTGAAAACTACATTTCCTACAATGAGCAGTTCTTC.

A single count supports this clonotype. The rearrangement joins TRBV4-1 to TRBJ2-7, with 8 bases lining up with TRBD1. The length of the CDR3 is 16 residues. Trimming took 3 bases from V and 0 from J; bases not matched to a gene: 7. CDR1 and CDR2 (germline): MGHRA, YSYEKL. The CDR3 DNA follows: TGCGCCAGCAGCCAGGGTCCGGACAGGGTCTCCTACGAGCAGTACTTC. Its translation: CASSQGPDRVSYEQYF.